Shown below are 3 T cell receptor beta chains from a single sample sequenced in a study of CD8 T cells in Susac syndrome. RNA was extracted with the RNeasy kit, and a quantity of roughly 0.5 to 1 ug was reverse transcribed using random hexamers. TCRdb fed the immunoSEQ multiplex PCR reads into MiXCR, producing one record per CDR3 protein. Of fewer than 350,000 distinct CDR3 sequences in the sample, roughly 85% are singletons; the top ten hold around 0.2%. Sequences were obtained from CD8+ T cells from PBMCs. These receptors were taken from a human donor with multiple sclerosis.

The J gene is TRBJ2-7, the V gene TRBV20-1; 8 bases agree with TRBD1. V lost 5 bases to trimming and J lost 0 bases; unmatched junction nucleotides: 3. The CDR3 is 13 amino acids. Germline V gene lookup returns CDR1 DFQATT and CDR2 SNEGSKA (reference sequence). CDR3 protein: CSAGDRSSYEQYF. The CDR3 coding sequence is TGCAGTGCTGGGGACAGGAGCTCCTACGAGCAGTACTTC.

V gene TRBV29-1 combines with J gene TRBJ2-3, with 8 bases identical to TRBD1. The CDR3 sequence is 15 residues long. Germline CDR1 and CDR2: SQVTM and ANQGSEA. With 4 bases clipped from V and 2 bases from J, the junction kept 8 bases outside the gene matches. CDR3 residues: CSVVPGQGYTDTQYF. The CDR3 region has the DNA TGCAGCGTTGTTCCCGGACAGGGCTACACAGATACGCAGTATTTT.

The rearrangement links TRBV28 to TRBJ1-1; D ambiguous. V was shortened by 2 bases and J by 1 base, with 8 bases between the two germline ends. Germline CDR1 is MDHEN and CDR2 is SYDVKM. The CDR3 covers 14 residues. This chain's CDR3 is CASSLDGRNTEAFF. In DNA form, the CDR3 reads TGTGCCAGCAGTTTAGACGGGAGGAACACTGAAGCTTTCTTT.